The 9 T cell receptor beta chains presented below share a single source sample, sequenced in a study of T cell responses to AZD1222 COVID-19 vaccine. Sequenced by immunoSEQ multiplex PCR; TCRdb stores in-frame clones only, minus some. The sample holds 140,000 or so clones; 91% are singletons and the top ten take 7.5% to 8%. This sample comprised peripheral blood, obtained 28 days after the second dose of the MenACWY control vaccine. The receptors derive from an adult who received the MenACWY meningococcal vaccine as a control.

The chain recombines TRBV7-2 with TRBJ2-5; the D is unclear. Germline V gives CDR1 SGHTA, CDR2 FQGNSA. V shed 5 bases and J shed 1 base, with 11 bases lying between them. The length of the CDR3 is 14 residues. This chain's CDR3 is CASSPPGSQETQYF. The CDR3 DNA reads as TGTGCCAGCAGCCCCCCTGGCAGCCAAGAGACCCAGTACTTC.

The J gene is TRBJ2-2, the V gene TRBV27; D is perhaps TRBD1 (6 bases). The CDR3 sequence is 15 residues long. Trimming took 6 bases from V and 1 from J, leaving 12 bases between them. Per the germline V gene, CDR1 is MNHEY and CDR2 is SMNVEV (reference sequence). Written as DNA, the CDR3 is TGTGCCAGCAGAAGGGTAGGGGGGAACACCGGGGAGCTGTTTTTT. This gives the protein CASRRVGGNTGELFF.

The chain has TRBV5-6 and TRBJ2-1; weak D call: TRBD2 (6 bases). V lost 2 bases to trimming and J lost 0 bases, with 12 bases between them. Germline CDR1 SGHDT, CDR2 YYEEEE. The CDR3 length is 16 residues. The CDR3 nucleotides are TGTGCCAGCAGCTTCCCGGGACTCAGCTCCTACAATGAGCAGTTCTTC. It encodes CASSFPGLSSYNEQFF.

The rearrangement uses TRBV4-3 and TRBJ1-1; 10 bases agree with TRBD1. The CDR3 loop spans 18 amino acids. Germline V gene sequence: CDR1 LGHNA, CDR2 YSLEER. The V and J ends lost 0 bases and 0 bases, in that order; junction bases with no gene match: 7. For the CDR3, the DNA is TGCGCCAGCAGCCAAGACGGGACAGGGGATTCCGTGAACACTGAAGCTTTCTTT. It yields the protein CASSQDGTGDSVNTEAFF.

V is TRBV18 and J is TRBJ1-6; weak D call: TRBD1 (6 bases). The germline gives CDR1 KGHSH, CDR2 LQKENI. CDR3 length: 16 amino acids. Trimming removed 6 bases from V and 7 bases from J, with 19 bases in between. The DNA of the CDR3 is TGTGCCAGCTCCGCTATACAGGGTATTGACAATTCACCCCTCCACTTT. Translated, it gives CASSAIQGIDNSPLHF.

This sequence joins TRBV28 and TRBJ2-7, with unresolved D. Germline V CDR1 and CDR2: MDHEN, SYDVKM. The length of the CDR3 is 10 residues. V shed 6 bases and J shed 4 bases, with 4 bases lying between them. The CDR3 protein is CASRRYEQYF. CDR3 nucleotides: TGTGCCAGCAGGCGGTACGAGCAGTACTTC.

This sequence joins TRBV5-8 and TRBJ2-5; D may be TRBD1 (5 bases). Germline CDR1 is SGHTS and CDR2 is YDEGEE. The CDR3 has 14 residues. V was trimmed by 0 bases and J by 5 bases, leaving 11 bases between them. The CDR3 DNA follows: TGTGCCAGCAGCTTGGTAGTCAGGGTGGAGACCCAGTACTTC. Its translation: CASSLVVRVETQYF. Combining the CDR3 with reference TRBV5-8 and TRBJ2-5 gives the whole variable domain EAGVTQSPTHLIKTRGQQATLRCSPISGHTSVYWYQQALGLGLQFLLWYDEGEERNRGNFPPRFSGRQFPNYSSELNVNALELEDSALYLCASSLVVRVETQYFGPGTRLLVL.

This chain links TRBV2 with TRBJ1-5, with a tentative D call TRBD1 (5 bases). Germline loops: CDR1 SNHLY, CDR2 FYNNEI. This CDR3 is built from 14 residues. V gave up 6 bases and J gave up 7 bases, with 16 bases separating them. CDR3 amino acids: CASRQDTGPQPQHF. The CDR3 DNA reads TGTGCCAGCAGGCAGGACACGGGCCCCCAGCCCCAGCATTTT.

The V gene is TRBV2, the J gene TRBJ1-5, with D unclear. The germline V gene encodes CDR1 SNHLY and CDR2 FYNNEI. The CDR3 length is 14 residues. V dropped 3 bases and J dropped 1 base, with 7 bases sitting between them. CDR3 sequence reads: CASSERQSNQPQHF. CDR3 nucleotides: TGTGCCAGCAGTGAGCGGCAGAGCAATCAGCCCCAGCATTTT.